The entry below gives a single T cell receptor (beta chain) sequence along with its context. The target antigen is unknown. This sample was included in a study of cytomegalovirus exposure and HLA in healthy donors. Study in general: The same platform used for the approximately 700 first-cohort repertoires was also used for the 120 or so validation repertoires, as a later analysis reported.

Libraries were prepared by immunoSEQ multiplex PCR; TCRdb keeps only in-frame clonotypes and omits some of them. In the table there are about 330,000 clones, about nine tenths of which are singletons. Study results and caveats: TCR sequences were mostly rare, though some public TCRs occurred in many donors.

Germline V gene lookup returns CDR1 SQVTM and CDR2 ANQGSEA. This CDR3 has 13 residues. V was cut by 3 bases and J by 7 bases, with 14 bases left in between. The chain combines TRBV29-1 with TRBJ2-3; possible D gene TRBD2, 7 bases. The receptor comes from a woman under 30 in good health and CMV-seronegative. Sequencing input: PBMCs. The CDR3 sequence: CSVEWRGLYTQYF. CDR3 nucleotide sequence: TGCAGCGTTGAGTGGCGGGGGCTTTATACGCAGTATTTT.